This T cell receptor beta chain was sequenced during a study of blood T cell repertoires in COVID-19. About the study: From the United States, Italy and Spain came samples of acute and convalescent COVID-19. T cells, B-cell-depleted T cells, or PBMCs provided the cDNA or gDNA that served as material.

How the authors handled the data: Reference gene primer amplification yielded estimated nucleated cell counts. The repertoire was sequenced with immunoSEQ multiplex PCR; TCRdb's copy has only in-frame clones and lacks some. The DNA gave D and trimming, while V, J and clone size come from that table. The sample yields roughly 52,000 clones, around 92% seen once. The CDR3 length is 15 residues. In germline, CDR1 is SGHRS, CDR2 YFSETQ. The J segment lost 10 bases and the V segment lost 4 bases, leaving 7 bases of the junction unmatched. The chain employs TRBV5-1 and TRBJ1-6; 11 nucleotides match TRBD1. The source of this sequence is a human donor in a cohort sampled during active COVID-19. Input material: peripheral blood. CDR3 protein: CASSPGQGAGSPLHF. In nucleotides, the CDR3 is TGCGCCAGCAGCCCAGGACAGGGGGCAGGGTCACCCCTCCACTTT.